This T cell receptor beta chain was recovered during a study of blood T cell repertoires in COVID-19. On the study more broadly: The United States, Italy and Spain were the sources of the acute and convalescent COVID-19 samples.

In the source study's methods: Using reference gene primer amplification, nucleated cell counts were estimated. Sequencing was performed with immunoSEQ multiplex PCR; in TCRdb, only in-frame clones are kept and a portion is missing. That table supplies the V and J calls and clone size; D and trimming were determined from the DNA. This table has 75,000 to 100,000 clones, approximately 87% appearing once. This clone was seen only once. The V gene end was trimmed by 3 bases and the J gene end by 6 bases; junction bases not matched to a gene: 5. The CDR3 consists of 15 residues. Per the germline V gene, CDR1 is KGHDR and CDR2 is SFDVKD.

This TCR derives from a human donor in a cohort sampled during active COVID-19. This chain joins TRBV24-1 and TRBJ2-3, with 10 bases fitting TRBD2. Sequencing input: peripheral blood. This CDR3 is CATSDASGGEDTQYF. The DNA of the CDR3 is TGTGCCACCAGTGATGCTAGCGGGGGTGAGGATACGCAGTATTTT.